These T cell receptor beta chains were read from a single sample in a study of shared clonotypes between healthy human individuals. TCRdb's copy holds only in-frame clones and misses some; the assay was immunoSEQ multiplex PCR. The data contain over 850,000 clones, about 84% of them singletons. Sequencing used memory CD4+ T cells from PBMCs. The receptors were sampled from a man aged 18 to 30 in good health. Some clones in this sample may be carry-over from other donors' samples. CDR3s include the opening cysteine and the closing phenylalanine or tryptophan. D genes are given only for firm matches. Only some rows state a clone size, as once, few, many or a class for expanded clones.

CDR3nt: TGTGCCAGCAGTCGAAGCGGGAGAAATACCGGGGAGCTGTTTTTT; CDR3aa: CASSRSGRNTGELFF; v_gene: TRBV28; j_gene: TRBJ2-2; abundance: -; d_gene: TRBD2
CDR3nt: TGTGCCAGCAGCGTCCAGGGAATTCGAAGAAACTATGGCTACACCTTC; CDR3aa: CASSVQGIRRNYGYTF; v_gene: TRBV5-6; j_gene: TRBJ1-2; abundance: -; d_gene: -
CDR3nt: TGTGCCAGCAGTCACCTCGGACGAGGGCCGACCGACCGCTCCTACGAGCAGTACTTC; CDR3aa: CASSHLGRGPTDRSYEQYF; v_gene: TRBV27; j_gene: TRBJ2-7; abundance: once; d_gene: -
CDR3nt: TGTGCCAGCAGTTACTCGGCGGGGGCGGGTGAAAAACTGTTTTTT; CDR3aa: CASSYSAGAGEKLFF; v_gene: TRBV6-5; j_gene: TRBJ1-4; abundance: -; d_gene: -
CDR3nt: TGTGCCAGCAGTTTTACTTTCGGACAGGGGATTAATGGCTACACCTTC; CDR3aa: CASSFTFGQGINGYTF; v_gene: TRBV28; j_gene: TRBJ1-2; abundance: -; d_gene: TRBD1
CDR3nt: TGTGCCAGCAGCCATGGACTAGCGGGAGCGTTGGGTGAGCAGTACTTC; CDR3aa: CASSHGLAGALGEQYF; v_gene: TRBV13; j_gene: TRBJ2-7; abundance: -; d_gene: TRBD2
CDR3nt: TGTGCCAGCAGCTTAAACGGGGGTGAGGAGACCCAGTACTTC; CDR3aa: CASSLNGGEETQYF; v_gene: TRBV7-9; j_gene: TRBJ2-5; abundance: -; d_gene: -
CDR3nt: TGTGCCAGCTCACCACCGAACAGGGAGGGTCAGCCCCAGCATTTT; CDR3aa: CASSPPNREGQPQHF; v_gene: TRBV18; j_gene: TRBJ1-5; abundance: -; d_gene: -
CDR3nt: TGCGCCAGCAGCTTGGGGGACAGCACCTACGAGCAGTACTTC; CDR3aa: CASSLGDSTYEQYF; v_gene: TRBV5-1; j_gene: TRBJ2-7; abundance: few; d_gene: TRBD1
CDR3nt: TGCGCCAGCAGCGTTCTGCCGACTAGCGGGAAAGGCAATGAGCAGTTCTTC; CDR3aa: CASSVLPTSGKGNEQFF; v_gene: TRBV5-1; j_gene: TRBJ2-1; abundance: -; d_gene: TRBD2
CDR3nt: TGTGCCAGCAGCTTAGAGGCCCGGCGGACTGAAGCTTTCTTT; CDR3aa: CASSLEARRTEAFF; v_gene: TRBV7-2; j_gene: TRBJ1-1; abundance: -; d_gene: -
CDR3nt: TGTGCCAGCAGTGGCGGGGACACCTCTGGAAACACCATATATTTT; CDR3aa: CASSGGDTSGNTIYF; v_gene: TRBV19; j_gene: TRBJ1-3; abundance: few; d_gene: -
CDR3nt: TGCGCCAGCAGCTTACAGGGAGGGTACAATGAGCAGTTCTTC; CDR3aa: CASSLQGGYNEQFF; v_gene: TRBV5-1; j_gene: TRBJ2-1; abundance: -; d_gene: -
CDR3nt: TGTGCCACCTCGTTAGGAGAGGTTCCCCTCCACTTT; CDR3aa: CATSLGEVPLHF; v_gene: TRBV10-3; j_gene: TRBJ1-6; abundance: -; d_gene: -
CDR3nt: TGTGCCACCAGCAGAGAGGGGGCGAGGTACGAGCAGTACTTC; CDR3aa: CATSREGARYEQYF; v_gene: TRBV15; j_gene: TRBJ2-7; abundance: few; d_gene: -
CDR3nt: TGTGCCTGGACTCGGGGTGATGCGGTCACAGATACGCAGTATTTT; CDR3aa: CAWTRGDAVTDTQYF; v_gene: TRBV30; j_gene: TRBJ2-3; abundance: -; d_gene: -